This T cell receptor beta chain was recovered during a study of T cells in women clearing cervical HPV infection (dated by TCRdb to 2016 to 2019). For context, the study as a whole: The cases were 25 to 30 women with histologically confirmed HPV16-related CIN3 or worse, and 2 of these cases were invasive cancers. HLA typing was available for only a few women, so HLA type could not be excluded as a confounder. The parent cohort enrolled 10,049 women aged 18 or older in Guanacaste, Costa Rica, in about 1993 to 1994 and followed the women for more than six years. For cases, a median interval of approximately 150 days, with an interquartile range of roughly 85 to 220 days, was observed between lesion detection and blood sampling. Cases and controls were matched on year of sample collection and on age within five years. The 25 or so controls were women who cleared a single incident HPV16 infection within 12 months without developing precancer or cancer. Cases had a median age of around 34 years compared with about 40 for controls, and baseline characteristics showed no significant differences between the groups. As quality controls, five blinded duplicates were added to each group, bringing the total to approximately 60 samples made up of 50 participants and approximately 10 replicates. Blood from cases was collected at the visit at which the lesion was first identified, whereas blood from controls was collected once infection was no longer detected. Nested within Costa Rica's Guanacaste HPV Natural History Study, an exploratory proof-of-principle case-control study compared TCR repertoires across cervical HPV16 outcomes. The research as a whole found: Cases were distinguished from controls with an estimated AUC of 0.7 to 0.85 by random forest classifiers combining richness and V gene abundances. Because the number of T cells in each sample was unknown, differences in richness could reflect differing T-cell content rather than repertoire biology. Because of the cross-sectional design, the study could not determine whether the associations came before infection or resulted from infection, and neither effector/memory subsets nor HPV-specific T cells were isolated. Lower TRBV6-7 relative abundance was observed in cases than in controls (0.11% versus 0.16%; Bonferroni P = 0.0008). TCR repertoire richness was significantly higher in CIN3+ cases than in controls across sequencing depths, while evenness did not differ.

Every participant had a single incident cervical HPV16 infection, and prevalent HPV16 infections were excluded. Cervical HPV DNA was detected by MY09/MY11 PCR and genotyped by dot-blot hybridization. Around 16 mL of heparinized blood was centrifuged, after which the buffy coat was aliquoted, frozen at -30 degrees C, and then stored at -80 degrees C. Genomic DNA was extracted from buffy coat specimens using QIAGEN kits. The CDR3 contains 18 residues, cysteine and phenylalanine counted. Only the CDR3 bases that were read are kept: 45 of them, in frame from base 1. As encoded in the germline V gene, CDR1 is SGHVS while CDR2 is FNYEAQ. V has 4 bases trimmed and J has 3 bases trimmed; junction bases matching no gene number 7. TCR beta CDR3 regions were amplified by multiplex PCR from an average of 1200 ng genomic DNA per sample using the immunoSEQ assay. The assay corrected primer bias using a complete synthetic TCR repertoire to establish an amplification baseline. The amplicons were sequenced using the Illumina platform. For the original study's pipeline: Sequence errors were corrected by clustering with frequency ratios and a modified nearest-neighbor algorithm, and the sequences were then analyzed in the immunoSEQ Analyzer using IMGT gene definitions. At each rarefaction depth, TCR richness and evenness were averaged over 20 rarefaction repeats, and samples with fewer sequences than the depth were excluded. V, D and J gene relative abundances were compared between groups with Wilcoxon rank sum tests, applying FDR correction. For the blinded duplicates, the intraclass correlation was around 95% for TCR richness and averaged about 77% across 70 or so gene segments. This is the immuneACCESS table as TCRdb keeps it, with only in-frame sequences that have V and J called. A part of the clones is gone; compared with another copy, unresolved V genes explain less than half, and the rest is unexplained. V and J calls and clone size are those listed in that table; D and trimming were worked out from the DNA. The data table for this sample lists roughly 22,000 clones. The ten largest clones capture 10% to 15% of the sample.

Turning to this clone: The antigen this receptor binds is unknown. The read ends 3 residues early relative to the CDR3; the germline J gene fills the gap.

This receptor was identified in a woman aged 18-70 years with a cervical HPV16 infection that either progressed to CIN3+ or cleared (not recorded which). Sequenced sample: blood buffy coat. The receptor chain draws on TRBV7-6 and TRBJ2-1; 15 middle bases align to TRBD2. The CDR3 region reads CASSSWTSGRGYYNEQFF. The sequenced part of the CDR3 DNA is TGTGCCAGCAGCTCCTGGACTAGCGGGAGGGGGTACTACAATGAG.